This T cell receptor beta chain came from a study of CD8 T cell repertoires and HIV-1 epitope variants. Across the study: T cells were stimulated with Twenty-five Gag and Nef peptides separately.

The data were produced by immunoSEQ multiplex PCR, yet TCRdb's version contains in-frame clones alone and is incomplete. The sample carries some 100,000 clones, around 67% recorded once. The ends lost 2 bases at V and 5 bases at J; junction bases unmatched: 7. The CDR3 spans 16 residues. Germline values: CDR1 MNHNY, CDR2 SVGAGI (reference sequence). The sequenced sample was uncultured baseline CD8+ T cells from peripheral blood mononuclear cells (PBMCs). The rearrangement links TRBV6-6 to TRBJ2-2, with TRBD2 matching 8 bases. This sequence was found in a male donor with HIV. The DNA for the CDR3 is TGTGCCAGCAGTTACCCGGGGGGGCCCGGAACCGGGGAGCTGTTTTTT. Translation gives CASSYPGGPGTGELFF.